The sequence of this T cell receptor (beta chain) was determined in a study of T cells in Graves' hyperthyroidism and ophthalmopathy (dated by TCRdb to about 2019). With respect to the entire study: Peripheral blood was collected at initial diagnosis, before any treatment. TCR V-J signatures able to tell the groups apart were searched for in a discovery cohort of 100 or so patients, of whom more than 40 had Graves' ophthalmopathy and roughly 57 had stable Graves' hyperthyroidism. Prospective prediction of ophthalmopathy was tested in an independent validation cohort consisting of fewer than 20 hyperthyroidism patients and around 17 patients who later progressed to ophthalmopathy. For training and testing, the roughly 97 patients in the discovery cohort were randomly divided in a 7:3 ratio. Thyroid tissue and blood T-cell repertoires from over 5 Graves' hyperthyroidism patients were also compared in the study. Once sampling was done, hyperthyroidism patients were given methimazole at a starting dose of 30 mg daily, whereas ophthalmopathy patients were given high-dose intravenous methylprednisolone. TCR Vbeta CDR3 sequencing of 120 to 150 peripheral blood samples (under 45 ophthalmopathy, about 75 hyperthyroidism and roughly 17 progressor patients) is reported in the paper. Summary of the overall study and its limitations: A model built on a 13 V-J signature distinguished ophthalmopathy from stable hyperthyroidism, reaching 87.88% sensitivity and about 81% specificity in cross-validation and 80%/75% in testing. In validation, progression to ophthalmopathy was predicted by the model with 70.59% sensitivity and roughly 76% specificity, a median of 6.5 months before onset. Sample size was not statistically predetermined, and blinding of investigators to group allocation was not performed. Most expanded thyroid clonotypes (frequency above 0.001) were also detected in blood, a finding suggesting that blood repertoires may reflect thyroid immune responses.

V drops 8 bases and J drops 7 bases, leaving 24 bases in between. CDR1 and CDR2 are drawn from the germline V gene (reference sequence): LNHDA, SQIVND. The CDR3, cysteine through phenylalanine, is 15 amino acids long. Only the CDR3 DNA is retained, 45 bases long and in frame from the first base. In the ophthalmopathy patients, disease was moderately to severely active, with a Clinical Activity Score of 3 or more, a NOSPECS grade of 4 or more, and a duration of less than 3 months. Any patient with an uncontrolled infection, another autoimmune disease, pregnancy or lactation was excluded. Diagnoses relied on clinical symptoms, serum thyroxine and TRAb, thyroid ultrasound and orbital computed tomography. PBMCs were isolated from 10 ml of fresh peripheral blood by Ficoll-Paque density gradient centrifugation. Total RNA was extracted with Trizol reagent, and quality was checked on an Agilent 2100 Bioanalyzer.

This clonotype occurred many times. Its binding antigen is unknown. Base qualities were left out, and no much larger clone turns up one base away. The TCR beta CDR3 regions were amplified from RNA transcripts. A first-round RT-PCR of the TCR CDR3 used the HTBI primer set with the Qiagen OneStep RT-PCR kit. The libraries were constructed in a second round of multiplex PCR and then size-selected and purified. The libraries were sequenced on an Illumina HiSeq2000 using paired-end 100 bp reads. From the authors' description of their analysis: SOAPnuke was used to process the raw data, throwing out any read that contained adapters or uncalled bases, had a mean Phred below 15, or lacked an exact constant-primer or identifier match. COPE v1.2.5 was used to merge high-quality paired reads, and clonotypes were defined as unique nucleotide sequences. MiTCR v1.1 was used to align clonotypes to the IMGT TRBV, TRBD and TRBJ reference segments. The analysis included only V-J combinations with a frequency above 0.0001, which together covered 99.2% of the repertoires. The TCS score was defined as the ratio of F50 (clonal expansion) to E x V (chaos), calculated using BLOSUM62-based TCRdist between CDR3 peptides within each V-J. Welch's t-statistics and random forest reduced fewer than 550 V-J features to roughly 13, which were used in a naive Bayes classifier (R e1071). The similarity between thyroid and blood repertoires was quantified using the Morisita-Horn index. Through fastp at Q25 and MiXCR, TCRdb rebuilt clones from the public reads, retaining in-frame beta chains. Entries are consolidated by CDR3 protein sequence, retaining the most common genes and DNA. TCRdb's processing, not the authors' own work, is the source of the V and J calls. The sample data list approximately 600,000 distinct CDR3 sequences, and roughly 15% of these were observed just once. In total, the top ten clones hold approximately 4.3% of the sample.

The TCR sequence derives from a woman in her thirties or forties with Graves' ophthalmopathy. The sample taken for sequencing was blood. The chain links TRBV19 with TRBJ2-7; perhaps TRBD2 is the D gene, with 6 bases matching. The DNA reads TGTGCCAGTCGGCTGAGCGGGCCGGGCTCGGGTGAGCAGTACTTC. The translation is CASRLSGPGSGEQYF.